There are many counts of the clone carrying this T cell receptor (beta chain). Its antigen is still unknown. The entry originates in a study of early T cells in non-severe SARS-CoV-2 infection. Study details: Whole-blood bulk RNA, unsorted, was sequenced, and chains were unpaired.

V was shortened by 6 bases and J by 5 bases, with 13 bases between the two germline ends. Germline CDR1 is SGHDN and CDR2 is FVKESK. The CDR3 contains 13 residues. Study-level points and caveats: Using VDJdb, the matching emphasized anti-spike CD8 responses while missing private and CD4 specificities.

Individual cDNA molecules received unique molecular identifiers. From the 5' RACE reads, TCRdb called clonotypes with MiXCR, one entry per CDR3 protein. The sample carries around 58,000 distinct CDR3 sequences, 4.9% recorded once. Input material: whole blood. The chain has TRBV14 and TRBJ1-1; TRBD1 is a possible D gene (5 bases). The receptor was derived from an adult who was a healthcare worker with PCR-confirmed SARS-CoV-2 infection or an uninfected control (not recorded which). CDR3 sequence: CASRQSGWTEAFF. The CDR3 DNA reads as TGTGCCAGCAGGCAGTCAGGGTGGACTGAAGCTTTCTTT.